The entry below gives a single TCR beta chain sequence along with its context. The antigen is undetermined. In germline, CDR1 is SGHAT, CDR2 FQNNGV. V was cut by 0 bases and J by 2 bases, with 8 bases left in between. This CDR3 has 14 amino acids. The record originates from a study of T cell responses to AZD1222 COVID-19 vaccine. Profiled with immunoSEQ multiplex PCR; TCRdb holds only in-frame clones, not every one. The sample holds around 190,000 clones, roughly 88% seen once. General study results and limits: Just a handful of people given AZD1222 tested seropositive at baseline. There were vaccine-associated CD4 TCRs across spike, dominant at 160-218 and 743-854. Regions left unmutated in variants are reportedly the target of nearly half of spike-specific TCRs. Females made up more of the donors, who were largely white British, and clonal diversity may have come out too low.

Material: peripheral blood, obtained on day 0 of AZD1222 vaccination. The TCR originated in an adult in good health. The chain employs TRBV11-2 and TRBJ2-7; tentative D call: TRBD1 (6 bases). This chain's CDR3 is CASSLDWTAYEQYF. CDR3 in DNA: TGTGCCAGCAGCTTAGATTGGACAGCCTACGAGCAGTACTTC.